This is a list of T cell receptor beta chains from one sample in a study of blood T cell repertoires in COVID-19. Libraries were prepared by immunoSEQ multiplex PCR; TCRdb keeps only in-frame clonotypes and omits some of them. The profile shows around 200,000 clones, approximately 83% of them singletons. Sequencing was performed on peripheral blood. The receptors here all came from a man in his sixties with acute or convalescent COVID-19. CDR3s include the opening cysteine and the closing phenylalanine or tryptophan. A D gene is named only where the DNA matches it firmly. The size field is filled for only some rows; it gives once, few, many or a size class.

v_gene: TRBV14; abundance: few; d_gene: .; j_gene: TRBJ2-3; CDR3nt: TGTGCCAGCAGCCCAGGAAAGCTATTAGATACGCAGTATTTT; CDR3aa: CASSPGKLLDTQYF
v_gene: TRBV19; abundance: .; d_gene: .; j_gene: TRBJ2-4; CDR3nt: TGTGCCGCCTCAAGGGGTTTATCCCCGGGGGACATTCAGTACTTC; CDR3aa: CAASRGLSPGDIQYF
v_gene: TRBV2; abundance: .; d_gene: TRBD1; j_gene: TRBJ2-1; CDR3nt: TGTGCCAGCACCCTAGGACAGGGGAGGTTCAATGAGCAGTTCTTC; CDR3aa: CASTLGQGRFNEQFF
v_gene: TRBV19; abundance: .; d_gene: TRBD1; j_gene: TRBJ1-2; CDR3nt: TGTGCCAGTAGTGCAGGGACAGGTGGCTACACCTTC; CDR3aa: CASSAGTGGYTF
v_gene: TRBV5-1; abundance: .; d_gene: .; j_gene: TRBJ2-3; CDR3nt: TGCGCCAGCAGCTTGGGGGGAGCAGATACGCAGTATTTT; CDR3aa: CASSLGGADTQYF
v_gene: TRBV14; abundance: .; d_gene: TRBD2; j_gene: TRBJ2-7; CDR3nt: TGTGCCAGCAGCCAAGGCTCCAGCGGGAGGAGTGAGCAGTACTTC; CDR3aa: CASSQGSSGRSEQYF
v_gene: TRBV3-1/TRBV3-2; abundance: .; d_gene: TRBD1; j_gene: TRBJ2-1; CDR3nt: TGTGCCAGCAACCGGGACAGGGGGCGAGATGAGCAGTTCTTC; CDR3aa: CASNRDRGRDEQFF
v_gene: TRBV7-3; abundance: once; d_gene: TRBD2; j_gene: TRBJ2-2; CDR3nt: TGTGCCAGCAGCTTACTACTAGCGGGGCGGACCGGGGAGCTGTTTTTT; CDR3aa: CASSLLLAGRTGELFF
v_gene: TRBV4-1; abundance: .; d_gene: TRBD1; j_gene: TRBJ1-2; CDR3nt: TGCGCCAGCAGCCAAGATGGAGGGGGCGTAAGTGGCTACACCTTC; CDR3aa: CASSQDGGGVSGYTF
v_gene: TRBV7-9; abundance: .; d_gene: TRBD1; j_gene: TRBJ2-7; CDR3nt: TGTGCCAGCAGCACCCCTAGGGACAGGGGCTACGAGCAGTACTTC; CDR3aa: CASSTPRDRGYEQYF
v_gene: TRBV19; abundance: .; d_gene: TRBD2; j_gene: TRBJ2-3; CDR3nt: TGTGCCTCAAGCGCGGGAGCAGATACGCAGTATTTT; CDR3aa: CASSAGADTQYF
v_gene: TRBV18; abundance: .; d_gene: TRBD1; j_gene: TRBJ1-1; CDR3nt: TGTGCCAGCTCCCCGACAGGGGGGGACACTGAAGCTTTCTTT; CDR3aa: CASSPTGGDTEAFF
v_gene: TRBV19; abundance: .; d_gene: TRBD1; j_gene: TRBJ2-2; CDR3nt: TGTGCCAGCCGGACAGGGAACACCGGGGAGCTGTTTTTT; CDR3aa: CASRTGNTGELFF
v_gene: TRBV7-9; abundance: .; d_gene: TRBD1; j_gene: TRBJ2-7; CDR3nt: TGTGCCAGCAGCTCCACCTGGGACAGGTTCTACGAGCAGTACTTC; CDR3aa: CASSSTWDRFYEQYF
v_gene: TRBV28; abundance: .; d_gene: TRBD1; j_gene: TRBJ2-7; CDR3nt: TGTGCCAGCAGTTTTATATTGGGCAGGGGGCGCGAGCAGTACTTC; CDR3aa: CASSFILGRGREQYF
v_gene: TRBV7-2; abundance: .; d_gene: TRBD1; j_gene: TRBJ1-6; CDR3nt: TGTGCCAGCAGCTTCAGACAGGGGGCCAATAATTCACCCCTCCACTTT; CDR3aa: CASSFRQGANNSPLHF
v_gene: TRBV5-1; abundance: .; d_gene: TRBD1; j_gene: TRBJ2-7; CDR3nt: TGCGCCAGCAGATGGGACAGGGGGAACGAGCAGTACTTC; CDR3aa: CASRWDRGNEQYF
v_gene: TRBV11-2; abundance: few; d_gene: .; j_gene: TRBJ2-7; CDR3nt: TGTGCCAGCAGCTTAGGACAGATCACCCACTACGAGCAGTACTTC; CDR3aa: CASSLGQITHYEQYF
v_gene: TRBV4-1; abundance: .; d_gene: .; j_gene: TRBJ2-1; CDR3nt: TGCGCCAGCAGCCAAGATAACAATGAGCAGTTCTTC; CDR3aa: CASSQDNNEQFF
v_gene: TRBV7-9; abundance: .; d_gene: TRBD2; j_gene: TRBJ2-7; CDR3nt: TGTGCCAGCAGCCGAGGGACTAGCGGGAGGCCTGGAGTCCACGAGCAGTACTTC; CDR3aa: CASSRGTSGRPGVHEQYF
v_gene: TRBV28; abundance: .; d_gene: .; j_gene: TRBJ2-2; CDR3nt: TGTGCCAGCAGTTTACCGAGGCGGAGGCTACCCGGGGAGCTGTTTTTT; CDR3aa: CASSLPRRRLPGELFF
v_gene: TRBV6-5; abundance: .; d_gene: .; j_gene: TRBJ1-4; CDR3nt: TGTGCCAGCAGTCTCGACAGAAGTGAAAAACTGTTTTTT; CDR3aa: CASSLDRSEKLFF
v_gene: TRBV28; abundance: .; d_gene: TRBD2; j_gene: TRBJ2-7; CDR3nt: TGTGCCAGCAGTTCTGGGACTAGCGGGGCCTACGAGCAGTACTTC; CDR3aa: CASSSGTSGAYEQYF
v_gene: TRBV2; abundance: .; d_gene: .; j_gene: TRBJ1-1; CDR3nt: TGTGCCAGCAGTGATGACGGGGTGTCTGAAGCTTTCTTT; CDR3aa: CASSDDGVSEAFF
v_gene: TRBV6-5; abundance: .; d_gene: TRBD2; j_gene: TRBJ2-7; CDR3nt: TGTGCCAGCAGTTACTCGATAATAGCGGGAGGCCACGAGCAGTACTTC; CDR3aa: CASSYSIIAGGHEQYF
v_gene: TRBV24-1; abundance: .; d_gene: TRBD1; j_gene: TRBJ2-3; CDR3nt: TGTGCCACCAGTGAATGGGACAGGGGGTTAGATACGCAGTATTTT; CDR3aa: CATSEWDRGLDTQYF
v_gene: TRBV5-1; abundance: .; d_gene: TRBD1; j_gene: TRBJ2-2; CDR3nt: TGCGCCAGCAGCGAGGGACAGCTGAACACCGGGGAGCTGTTTTTT; CDR3aa: CASSEGQLNTGELFF
v_gene: TRBV6-5; abundance: .; d_gene: .; j_gene: TRBJ1-1; CDR3nt: TGTGCCAGCAGGCTTCAGTCGAACACTGAAGCTTTCTTT; CDR3aa: CASRLQSNTEAFF
v_gene: TRBV27; abundance: few; d_gene: .; j_gene: TRBJ1-4; CDR3nt: TGTGCCAGCAGTTTATCGTCGGGGGGCTGGGAAAAACTGTTTTTT; CDR3aa: CASSLSSGGWEKLFF
v_gene: TRBV2; abundance: .; d_gene: .; j_gene: TRBJ1-1; CDR3nt: TGTGCCAGCAGTAAAGGCGGAACAGGGATTGCAGCGGCCGAGGCTTTCTTT; CDR3aa: CASSKGGTGIAAAEAFF
v_gene: TRBV24-1; abundance: .; d_gene: TRBD1; j_gene: TRBJ1-4; CDR3nt: TGTGCCACCAGTGATTCGGGACAGGGAATCGAAAAACTGTTTTTT; CDR3aa: CATSDSGQGIEKLFF
v_gene: TRBV7-3; abundance: .; d_gene: TRBD1; j_gene: TRBJ2-1; CDR3nt: TGTGCCAGCAGCTTAAATACAGGGGGCAGGGAGCAGTTCTTC; CDR3aa: CASSLNTGGREQFF
v_gene: TRBV27; abundance: .; d_gene: .; j_gene: TRBJ2-7; CDR3nt: TGTGCCAGCAGTCTTACAGCGGGTCCCTACGAGCAGTACTTC; CDR3aa: CASSLTAGPYEQYF
v_gene: TRBV6-5; abundance: once; d_gene: .; j_gene: TRBJ2-7; CDR3nt: TGTGCCAGCAGTTCCCTCTTGGAGGGTTACTACGAGCAGTACTTC; CDR3aa: CASSSLLEGYYEQYF
v_gene: TRBV18; abundance: .; d_gene: .; j_gene: TRBJ1-5; CDR3nt: TGTGCCAGCTCACTTGGGCATGGCAATCAGCCCCAGCATTTT; CDR3aa: CASSLGHGNQPQHF
v_gene: TRBV4-3; abundance: .; d_gene: .; j_gene: TRBJ1-3; CDR3nt: TGCGCCAGCAGCCATCCCCTAGGCGAGAGCTCTGGAAACACTATATATTTT; CDR3aa: CASSHPLGESSGNTIYF
v_gene: TRBV5-1; abundance: .; d_gene: TRBD1; j_gene: TRBJ1-2; CDR3nt: TGCGCCAGCAGCCTGACAGGGGCTGACTATGGCTACACCTTC; CDR3aa: CASSLTGADYGYTF
v_gene: TRBV11-2; abundance: few; d_gene: .; j_gene: TRBJ1-1; CDR3nt: TGTGCCAGCAGCCGACAGGAGAACACTGAAGCTTTCTTT; CDR3aa: CASSRQENTEAFF
v_gene: TRBV24-1; abundance: .; d_gene: .; j_gene: TRBJ2-1; CDR3nt: TGTGCCACCGGAAGGACAGGGGGTGGTTATAGCGGGAGGGCCGATGAGCAGTTCTTC; CDR3aa: CATGRTGGGYSGRADEQFF
v_gene: TRBV6-6; abundance: .; d_gene: .; j_gene: TRBJ2-5; CDR3nt: TGTGCCAGCGCGGGGGCCGGGGCGGAGACCCAGTACTTC; CDR3aa: CASAGAGAETQYF
v_gene: TRBV6-5; abundance: once; d_gene: .; j_gene: TRBJ1-5; CDR3nt: TGTGCCAGCAAGGGGGAGGGGAGCAATCAGCCCCAGCATTTT; CDR3aa: CASKGEGSNQPQHF
v_gene: TRBV15; abundance: .; d_gene: TRBD1; j_gene: TRBJ1-1; CDR3nt: TGTGCCACCAGCACGGCCCGACAGGGGCGAGAGAGGAACACTGAAGCTTTCTTT; CDR3aa: CATSTARQGRERNTEAFF
v_gene: TRBV28; abundance: once; d_gene: .; j_gene: TRBJ1-5; CDR3nt: TGTGCCAGCAGTTTGTTCAACATGTATTCCCAGCCCCAGCATTTT; CDR3aa: CASSLFNMYSQPQHF
v_gene: TRBV4-1; abundance: .; d_gene: TRBD2; j_gene: TRBJ2-7; CDR3nt: TGCGCCAGCAGCCAGGATCCGTTGGCGGGGGGTTACGAGCAGTACTTC; CDR3aa: CASSQDPLAGGYEQYF
v_gene: TRBV28; abundance: .; d_gene: TRBD2; j_gene: TRBJ2-1; CDR3nt: TGTGCCAGCAGTTTATGGGGGACTAGCGGGACGGGTGAGCAGTTCTTC; CDR3aa: CASSLWGTSGTGEQFF
v_gene: TRBV3-1/TRBV3-2; abundance: .; d_gene: .; j_gene: TRBJ2-5; CDR3nt: TGTGCCAGCAGCCAAGATGATAGGGGGAGAGAGACCCAGTACTTC; CDR3aa: CASSQDDRGRETQYF
v_gene: TRBV4-2; abundance: once; d_gene: .; j_gene: TRBJ1-6; CDR3nt: TGTGCCAGCAGCCGCCAGGACAGCTATAATTCACCCCTCCACTTT; CDR3aa: CASSRQDSYNSPLHF
v_gene: TRBV15; abundance: .; d_gene: TRBD1; j_gene: TRBJ1-5; CDR3nt: TGTGCCACCACCCTCCGGGACAGGAGCGGAGAGCCCCAGCATTTT; CDR3aa: CATTLRDRSGEPQHF
v_gene: TRBV5-4; abundance: .; d_gene: TRBD2; j_gene: TRBJ2-1; CDR3nt: TGTGCCAGCAGCTTGGGGGCGGGAGTAGTGAATGAGCAGTTCTTC; CDR3aa: CASSLGAGVVNEQFF
v_gene: TRBV29-1; abundance: .; d_gene: TRBD1; j_gene: TRBJ2-3; CDR3nt: TGCAGCGTATTACAGGGGGCAGGTACAGATACGCAGTATTTT; CDR3aa: CSVLQGAGTDTQYF
v_gene: TRBV4-1; abundance: .; d_gene: TRBD2; j_gene: TRBJ2-3; CDR3nt: TGCGCCAGCAGCCAAGATCTCTCCCTAGCGGGACTCACAGATACGCAGTATTTT; CDR3aa: CASSQDLSLAGLTDTQYF
v_gene: TRBV28; abundance: .; d_gene: .; j_gene: TRBJ2-2; CDR3nt: TGTGCCAGCAGCTACGCGCGGGGGCGGAACACCGGGGAGCTGTTTTTT; CDR3aa: CASSYARGRNTGELFF
v_gene: TRBV5-1; abundance: .; d_gene: .; j_gene: TRBJ2-3; CDR3nt: TGCGCCAGCAGCTTGCCCCTAGACCGATCGGTAGATACGCAGTATTTT; CDR3aa: CASSLPLDRSVDTQYF